The 17 T cell receptor beta chains below were found in one sample sequenced in a study of cytomegalovirus exposure and HLA in healthy donors. The PCR used 60 Vbeta and 13 Jbeta primers. Sequencing was performed with immunoSEQ multiplex PCR; in TCRdb, only in-frame clones are kept and a portion is missing. The top ten hold 3.3% of the sample, which has about 82,000 clones, about 80% seen once. Sequenced sample: PBMCs. These receptors were collected from a man aged 45-65 years in good health and CMV-seronegative.

The chain's CDR3 is CASSVASGGPNEQFF. For the CDR3, the DNA is TGTGCCAGCAGCGTAGCGTCGGGGGGCCCCAATGAGCAGTTCTTC. The chain is built from TRBV9 and TRBJ2-1; D is possibly TRBD2 (7 bases). Germline values: CDR1 SGDLS, CDR2 YYNGEE. This CDR3 region has 15 residues. V gave up 0 bases and J gave up 6 bases, with 13 bases separating them.

V is TRBV4-2 and J is TRBJ2-2, with 8 positions matching TRBD1. V lost 7 bases, J lost 5 bases, and 12 bases stayed unmatched. CDR1 and CDR2 (germline): LGHNA, YNFKEQ. CDR3 length equals 16 residues. The CDR3 DNA is TGTGCCAGCACGGAGGAACGGACAGGGACTACCGGGGAGCTGTTTTTT. Protein product: CASTEERTGTTGELFF.

The rearrangement joins TRBV10-3 to TRBJ2-7, with 9 bases lining up with TRBD1. V trimming: 10 bases; J trimming: 7 bases; junction bases outside the gene matches: 14. The CDR3 length is 14 residues. Germline CDR1 reads ENHRY; CDR2 reads SYGVKD. CDR3 in DNA: TGTGCCAGTCGAACCGGGACAGGGAGAGGAGAGCAGTACTTC. Translated: CASRTGTGRGEQYF.

Regarding this clone: Mismatch with germline at one junction end may stem from a read error. The J gene is TRBJ1-6, the V gene TRBV5-1, with D uncertain. CDR1 and CDR2 (germline): SGHRS, YFSETQ. This CDR3 comprises 13 residues. The DNA for the CDR3 is TGCGCCAGCAGCTTATCGGGAGGTTCACCCCCCCACTTT. Translating it yields CASSLSGGSPPHF.

The V call is TRBV5-1, the J call TRBJ2-7; 8 bases map to TRBD1. With 4 bases clipped from V and 5 bases from J, the junction kept 8 bases outside the gene matches. The germline gives CDR1 SGHRS, CDR2 YFSETQ. The CDR3 spans 14 residues. The CDR3 nucleotides are TGCGCCAGCAGCCCCGGACAGGGTCTAGACGAGCAGTACTTC. Amino acid sequence: CASSPGQGLDEQYF.

The J gene is TRBJ2-2, the V gene TRBV5-4; TRBD1 aligns across 12 bases. The CDR3 is 15 amino acids. The trim removed 4 bases at V and 6 bases at J, leaving 4 bases unmatched. Germline-derived CDR1 and CDR2 are SGHNT and YYREEE (reference sequence). Here the CDR3 reads CASSGRDRGPGELFF. In DNA form, the CDR3 reads TGTGCCAGCAGCGGCCGGGACAGGGGGCCCGGGGAGCTGTTTTTT.

V usage is TRBV6-1 and J usage is TRBJ1-4, with D possibly TRBD1 on 6 matching bases. V was shortened by 6 bases and J by 5 bases, with 16 bases between the two germline ends. The germline V gene has CDR1 MNHNS and CDR2 SASEGT. The CDR3 totals 15 residues. CDR3 coding DNA: TGTGCCAGCAGGGAATCTTGGGGGCCGAATGAAAAACTGTTTTTT. Translation gives CASRESWGPNEKLFF.

In its sample, this clone was seen once. The rearrangement joins TRBV27 to TRBJ2-3; D remains ambiguous. Trimming cost V 3 bases and J 1 base, with 11 bases left between them. Germline V CDR1 and CDR2: MNHEY, SMNVEV (reference sequence). The CDR3 sequence is 15 residues long. The CDR3 DNA sequence: TGTGCCAGCAGTTTGCCGCCAAGCGGCACAGATACGCAGTATTTT. It is translated as CASSLPPSGTDTQYF.

The chain links TRBV14 to TRBJ2-7, with TRBD1 as a possible D gene (5 bases). The germline V gene encodes CDR1 SGHDN and CDR2 FVKESK. Deletions cut 2 bases from V and 6 bases from J, with 11 bases between. The CDR3 contains 13 residues. CDR3 protein: CASSQWQGSEQYF. DNA for the CDR3: TGTGCCAGCAGCCAATGGCAGGGAAGCGAGCAGTACTTC.

In this sample, this clone turned up once. The chain joins TRBV18 to TRBJ1-5, with 8 bases that match TRBD1. The CDR3 extends over 16 amino acids. V was pared by 3 bases and J by 7 bases, with 11 bases of the junction left unmatched. CDR1 is KGHSH and CDR2 is LQKENI in the germline V gene. The CDR3 region is CASSPSRQGAGQPQHF. In DNA form, the CDR3 reads TGTGCCAGCTCACCGTCCCGCCAGGGGGCGGGGCAGCCCCAGCATTTT.

With respect to this clone: Other DNA sequences in the same sample also yield this CDR3. This CDR3 is CASSLEQGTEAFF. The CDR3 nucleotides are TGTGCCAGCAGCCTGGAGCAGGGCACTGAAGCTTTCTTT. This sequence joins TRBV7-9 and TRBJ1-1, with D maybe TRBD1 (5 bases). V was pared by 5 bases and J by 4 bases, with 11 bases between. The CDR3 is 13 amino acids. The germline V gene encodes CDR1 SEHNR and CDR2 FQNEAQ (reference sequence).

The chain joins TRBV18 to TRBJ1-5; D remains unclear. Germline assignment: CDR1 KGHSH and CDR2 LQKENI. CDR3 size: 13 residues. V was shortened by 3 bases and J by 5 bases, with 8 bases between the two germline ends. As DNA, the CDR3 is TGTGCCAGCTCACCCGGGGTCGATCAGCCCCAGCATTTT. As protein: CASSPGVDQPQHF.

This chain links TRBV7-3 with TRBJ2-7; 7 bases align to TRBD2. The germline gives CDR1 SGHTA, CDR2 FQGTGA. Unmatched junction bases numbered 3, after V lost 1 base and J lost 3 bases. The CDR3 loop spans 14 amino acids. CDR3 coding DNA: TGTGCCAGCAGCTTAAAACGGGGGGACTACGAGCAGTACTTC. It codes for CASSLKRGDYEQYF.

The genes are TRBV30 and TRBJ1-2; a possible D gene is TRBD1 (5 bases). Trimming cost V 0 bases and J 7 bases, with 12 bases left between them. CDR1 and CDR2 (germline): GTSNPN, SVGIG (reference sequence). The CDR3 runs 13 residues. CDR3 loop: CAWSVHGGLGYTF. As DNA, the CDR3 is TGTGCCTGGAGTGTACACGGGGGTCTTGGCTACACCTTC.

This chain joins TRBV5-1 and TRBJ2-7; D is possibly TRBD1 (7 bases). CDR3 length: 16 residues. Trimming shortened V by 3 bases and J by 3 bases, and 19 bases separated the two germline ends. Germline V gene data show CDR1 as SGHRS and CDR2 as YFSETQ. This CDR3 is CASSSGGTVAIYEQYF. The DNA for the CDR3 is TGCGCCAGCAGCTCCGGAGGGACAGTCGCGATCTACGAGCAGTACTTC.

This sequence joins TRBV14 and TRBJ1-1; tentatively, D is TRBD1 (6 bases). From germline, CDR1 is SGHDN and CDR2 FVKESK. Trimming removed 1 base from V and 7 bases from J, with 13 bases in between. The CDR3 consists of 14 residues. CDR3 DNA: TGTGCCAGCAGCCAAGTAATGCAGGGGAGTGAAGCTTTCTTT. Amino acid sequence: CASSQVMQGSEAFF.

The chain employs TRBV2 and TRBJ1-1; D gene uncertain. The CDR3 runs 14 residues. Germline-derived CDR1 and CDR2 are SNHLY and FYNNEI. V was cut by 3 bases and J by 4 bases, with 12 bases left in between. DNA of the CDR3: TGTGCCAGCAGTGAGCGCCTTATTAGCACTGAAGCTTTCTTT. Translating it yields CASSERLISTEAFF.